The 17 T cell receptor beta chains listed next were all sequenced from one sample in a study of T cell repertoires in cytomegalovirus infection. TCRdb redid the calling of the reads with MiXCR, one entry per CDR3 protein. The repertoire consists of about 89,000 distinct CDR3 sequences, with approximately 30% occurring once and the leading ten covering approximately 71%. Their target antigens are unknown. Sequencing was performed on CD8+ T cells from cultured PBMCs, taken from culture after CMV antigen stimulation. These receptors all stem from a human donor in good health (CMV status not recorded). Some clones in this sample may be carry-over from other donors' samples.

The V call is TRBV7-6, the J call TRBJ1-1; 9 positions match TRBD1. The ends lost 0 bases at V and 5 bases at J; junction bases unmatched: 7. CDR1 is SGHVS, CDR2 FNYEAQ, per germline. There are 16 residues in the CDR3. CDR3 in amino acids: CASSLARDRETTEAFF. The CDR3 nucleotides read TGTGCCAGCAGCTTAGCCAGGGACAGGGAGACGACTGAAGCTTTCTTT.

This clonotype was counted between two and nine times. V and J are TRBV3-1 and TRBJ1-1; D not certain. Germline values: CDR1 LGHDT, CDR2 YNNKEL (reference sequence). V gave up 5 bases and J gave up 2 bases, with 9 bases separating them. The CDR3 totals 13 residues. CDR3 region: CASSSTTNTEAFF. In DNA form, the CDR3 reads TGTGCCAGCAGCAGTACAACTAACACTGAAGCTTTCTTT. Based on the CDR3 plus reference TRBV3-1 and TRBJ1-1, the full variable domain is DTAVSQTPKYLVTQMGNDKSIKCEQNLGHDTMYWYKQDSKKFLKIMFSYNNKELIINETVPNRFSPKSPDKAHLNLHINSLELGDSAVYFCASSSTTNTEAFFGQGTRLTVV.

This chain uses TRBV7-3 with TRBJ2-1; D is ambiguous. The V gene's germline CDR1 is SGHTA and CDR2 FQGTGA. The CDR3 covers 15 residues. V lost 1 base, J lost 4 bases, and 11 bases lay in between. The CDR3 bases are TGTGCCAGCAGCTTAATGGGGATAGGGTACAATGAGCAGTTCTTC. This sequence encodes CASSLMGIGYNEQFF.

The DNA of the CDR3 is TGTGCCAGCAGTTTGGGCAGGCAAACTGAAGCTTTCTTT. Its protein product is CASSLGRQTEAFF. The chain recombines TRBV27 with TRBJ1-1, with D unresolved. Trimming pared 3 bases from V and 5 bases from J, leaving 10 bases between. Looked up from germline, CDR1 is MNHEY and CDR2 is SMNVEV (reference sequence). The CDR3 extends over 13 amino acids.

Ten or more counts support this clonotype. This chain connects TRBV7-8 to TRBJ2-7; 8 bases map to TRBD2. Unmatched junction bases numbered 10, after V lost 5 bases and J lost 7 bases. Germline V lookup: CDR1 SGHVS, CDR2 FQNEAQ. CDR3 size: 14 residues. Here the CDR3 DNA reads TGTGCCAGCAGCCCGGGGACTAGTAGGTCTGAGCAGTACTTC. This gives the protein CASSPGTSRSEQYF.

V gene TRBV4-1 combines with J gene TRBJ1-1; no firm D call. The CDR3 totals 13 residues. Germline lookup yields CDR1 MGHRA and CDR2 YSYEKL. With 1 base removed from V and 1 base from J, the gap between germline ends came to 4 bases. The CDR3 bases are TGCGCCAGCAGCCAAGTAGGGAACACTGAAGCTTTCTTT. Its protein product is CASSQVGNTEAFF.

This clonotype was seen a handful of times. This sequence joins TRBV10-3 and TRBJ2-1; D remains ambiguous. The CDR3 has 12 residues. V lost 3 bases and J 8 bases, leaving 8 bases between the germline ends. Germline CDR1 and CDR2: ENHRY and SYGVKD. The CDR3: CAISDQAHEQFF. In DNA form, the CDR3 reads TGTGCCATCAGTGATCAGGCCCATGAGCAGTTCTTC.

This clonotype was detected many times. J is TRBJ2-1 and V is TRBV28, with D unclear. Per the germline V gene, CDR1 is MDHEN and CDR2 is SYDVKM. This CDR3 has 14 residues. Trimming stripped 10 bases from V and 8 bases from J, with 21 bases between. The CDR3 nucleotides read TGTGCCACTTACACGAACCTAGTTACGGATGAGCAGTTCTTC. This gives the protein CATYTNLVTDEQFF.

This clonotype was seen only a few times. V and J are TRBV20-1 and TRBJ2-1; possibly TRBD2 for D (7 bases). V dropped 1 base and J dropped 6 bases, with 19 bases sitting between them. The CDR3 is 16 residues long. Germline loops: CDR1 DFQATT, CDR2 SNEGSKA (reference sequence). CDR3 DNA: TGCAGTGCTAGAGGATTGGCGGGGGCGAACTCCAATGAGCAGTTCTTC. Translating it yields CSARGLAGANSNEQFF.

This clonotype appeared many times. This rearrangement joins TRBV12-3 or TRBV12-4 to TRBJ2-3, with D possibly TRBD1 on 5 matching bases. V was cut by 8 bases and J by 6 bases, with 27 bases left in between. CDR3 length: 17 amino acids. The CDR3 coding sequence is TGTGCCAGCCTCGGCCAAGGGGCTAATACCCTCACGGATACGCAGTATTTT. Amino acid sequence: CASLGQGANTLTDTQYF.

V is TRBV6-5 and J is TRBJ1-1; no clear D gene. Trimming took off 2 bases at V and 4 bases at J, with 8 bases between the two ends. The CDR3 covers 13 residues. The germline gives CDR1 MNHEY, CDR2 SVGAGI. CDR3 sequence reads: CASSYSVFTEAFF. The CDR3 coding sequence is TGTGCCAGCAGTTACAGCGTGTTCACTGAAGCTTTCTTT.

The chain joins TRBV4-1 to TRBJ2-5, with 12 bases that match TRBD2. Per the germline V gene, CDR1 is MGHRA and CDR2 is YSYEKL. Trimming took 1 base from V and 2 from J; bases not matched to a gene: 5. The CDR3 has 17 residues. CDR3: CASSQALLAGGQETQYF. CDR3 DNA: TGCGCCAGCAGCCAAGCCCTCCTAGCGGGGGGGCAAGAGACCCAGTACTTC.

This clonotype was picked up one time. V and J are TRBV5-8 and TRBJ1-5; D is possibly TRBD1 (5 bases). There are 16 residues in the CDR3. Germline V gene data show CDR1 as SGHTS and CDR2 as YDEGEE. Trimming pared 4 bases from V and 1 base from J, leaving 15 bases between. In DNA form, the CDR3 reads TGTGCCAGCAGCGCGGGACGGCCTTCAAGCAATCAGCCCCAGCATTTT. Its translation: CASSAGRPSSNQPQHF.

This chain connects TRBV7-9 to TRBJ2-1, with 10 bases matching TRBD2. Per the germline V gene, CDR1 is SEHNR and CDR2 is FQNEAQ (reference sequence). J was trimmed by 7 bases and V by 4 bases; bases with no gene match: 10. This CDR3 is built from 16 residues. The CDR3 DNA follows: TGTGCCAGCAGCTCAGAAGCGGGGGGGGCGGCGAATGAGCAGTTCTTC. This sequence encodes CASSSEAGGAANEQFF.

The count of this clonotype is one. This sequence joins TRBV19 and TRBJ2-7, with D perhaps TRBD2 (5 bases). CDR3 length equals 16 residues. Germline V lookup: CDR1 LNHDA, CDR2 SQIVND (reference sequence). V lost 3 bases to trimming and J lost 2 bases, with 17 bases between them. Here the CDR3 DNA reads TGTGCCAGTAGTATGAGGGCTTCCGGGTTTCCCTACGAGCAGTACTTC. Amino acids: CASSMRASGFPYEQYF. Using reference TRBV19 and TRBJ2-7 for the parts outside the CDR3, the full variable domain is DGGITQSPKYLFRKEGQNVTLSCEQNLNHDAMYWYRQDPGQGLRLIYYSQIVNDFQKGDIAEGYSVSREKKESFPLTVTSAQKNPTAFYLCASSMRASGFPYEQYFGPGTRLTVT.

The CDR3 region is CASSDVGVVEQYF. Written as DNA, the CDR3 is TGTGCCAGCAGTGACGTCGGGGTAGTCGAGCAGTACTTC. V usage is TRBV2 and J usage is TRBJ2-7; a possible D gene is TRBD2 (5 bases). In germline, CDR1 is SNHLY, CDR2 FYNNEI. Trimming took 3 bases from V and 6 from J, leaving 12 bases between them. This CDR3 has 13 residues. The entire variable domain, with the rest obtained from reference TRBV2 and TRBJ2-7, is as follows: EPEVTQTPSHQVTQMGQEVILRCVPISNHLYFYWYRQILGQKVEFLVSFYNNEISEKSEIFDDQFSVERPDGSNFTLKIRSTKLEDSAMYFCASSDVGVVEQYFGPGTRLTVT.

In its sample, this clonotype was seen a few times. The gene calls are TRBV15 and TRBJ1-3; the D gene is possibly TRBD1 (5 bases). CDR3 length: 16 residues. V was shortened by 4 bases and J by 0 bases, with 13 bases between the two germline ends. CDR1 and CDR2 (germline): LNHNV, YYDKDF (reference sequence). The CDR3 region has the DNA TGTGCCACCAGCATGAAGGGGACGTACTCTGGAAACACCATATATTTT. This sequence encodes CATSMKGTYSGNTIYF.